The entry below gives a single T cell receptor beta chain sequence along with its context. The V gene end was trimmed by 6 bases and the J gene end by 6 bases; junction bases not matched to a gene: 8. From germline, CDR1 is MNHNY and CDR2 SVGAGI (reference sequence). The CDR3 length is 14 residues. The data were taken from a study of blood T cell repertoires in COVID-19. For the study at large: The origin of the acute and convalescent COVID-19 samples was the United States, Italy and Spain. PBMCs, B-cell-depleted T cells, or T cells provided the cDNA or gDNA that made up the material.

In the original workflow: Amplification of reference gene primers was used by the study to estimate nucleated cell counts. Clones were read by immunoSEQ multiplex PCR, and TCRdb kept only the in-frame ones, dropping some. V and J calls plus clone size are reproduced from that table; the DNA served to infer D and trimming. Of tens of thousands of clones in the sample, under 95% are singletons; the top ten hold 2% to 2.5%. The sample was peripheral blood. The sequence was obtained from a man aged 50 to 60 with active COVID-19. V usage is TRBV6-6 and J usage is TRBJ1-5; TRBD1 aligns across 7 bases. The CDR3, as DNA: TGTGCCAGCAGGTCGGGACAGATGACTCAGCCCCAGCATTTT. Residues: CASRSGQMTQPQHF.